One and the same sample provided the 5 T cell receptor beta chains below, sequenced in a study. TRBV12-4/TRBJ1-2 clonotypes were amplified with adaptor-ligated barcode primers. MiXCR was run by TCRdb on the multiplex PCR reads, yielding one entry per CDR3 protein. The sample lists some 2,000 distinct CDR3 sequences; about 18% were seen once. Cells sorted as Tregs were CD4+, CD25+ and CD127-/low. Sequences were obtained from Tregs sorted from blood. All receptors come from a female donor with breast cancer.

Worth noting for this clonotype: The junction shows a germline mismatch at one end, possibly a read error. The chain is built from TRBV12-3 or TRBV12-4 and TRBJ1-2; D gene unclear. The CDR3 sequence is 14 residues long. This CDR3 is CANSPNEQNYGYSF. Written as DNA, the CDR3 is TGTGCCAACAGTCCTAACGAACAGAACTATGGCTACTCCTTC.

In its sample, this clonotype ranks as medium-sized. The CDR3 loop is CASSGRTLMVMHRKPYGYTF. As DNA, the CDR3 is TGTGCCAGCAGTGGCCGGACCCTCATGGTTATGCATAGAAAGCCCTATGGCTACACCTTC. V usage is TRBV12-3 or TRBV12-4 and J usage is TRBJ1-2; D not certain. This CDR3 spans 20 amino acids. V lost 5 bases, J lost 4 bases, and 32 bases lay in between.

In its sample, this clonotype is medium-sized. J is TRBJ1-2 and V is TRBV12-3 or TRBV12-4; D gene ambiguous. This CDR3 contains 14 residues. Trimming took off 5 bases at V and 8 bases at J, with 18 bases between the two ends. The CDR3 DNA follows: TGTGCCAGCAGTCCAACAGCCAGTTCTAAAGGCTACACCTTC. The encoded protein is CASSPTASSKGYTF.

In this sample, this clonotype turned up a few times. A much larger clone lies one base from this, so it may be a read error. The chain joins TRBV12-3 or TRBV12-4 to TRBJ1-2; TRBD1 might be the D (5 bases). The CDR3 is 12 residues long. Trimming cost V 4 bases and J 6 bases, with 9 bases left between them. The CDR3 DNA reads TGTGCCAGCAGTTCTGACAGTAATGGCTACACCTTC. This codes for CASSSDSNGYTF.

This clonotype is medium-sized within its sample. The chain joins TRBV12-3 or TRBV12-4 to TRBJ1-2; D gene unclear. CDR3 size: 14 residues. Trimming left V 2 bases short and J 0 bases short, with 7 bases between. The chain's CDR3 is CASSLSISNYGYTF. The CDR3 coding sequence is TGTGCCAGCAGTTTAAGCATCTCTAACTATGGCTACACCTTC.